This T cell receptor (beta chain) was sequenced for a study of CD4 T cells in relation to SARS-CoV-2 and coronaviruses. Findings and limits, study-wide: Memory recall responses, not primary responses primed in culture, are what the assay detects.

TCRdb keeps only in-frame clones here, not all; method: immunoSEQ multiplex PCR. The data contain under 45,000 clones, 82% of them singletons. Points on this clone: Its antigen remains unknown.

The CDR3 consists of 18 residues. Germline V CDR1 and CDR2: SGHRS, YFSETQ. V was clipped by 0 bases and J by 3 bases, with 19 bases between them. Source material: naive CD4+ T cells from PBMCs, cultured in vitro. The subset was: naive CD4+ T cells isolated by negative enrichment. The sequence was collected from an adult with COVID-19. The chain couples TRBV5-1 to TRBJ2-1; D might be TRBD1 (6 bases). The CDR3 loop is CASSLAEGSGASYNEQFF. The DNA of the CDR3 is TGCGCCAGCAGCTTGGCCGAGGGTTCAGGGGCCAGCTACAATGAGCAGTTCTTC.